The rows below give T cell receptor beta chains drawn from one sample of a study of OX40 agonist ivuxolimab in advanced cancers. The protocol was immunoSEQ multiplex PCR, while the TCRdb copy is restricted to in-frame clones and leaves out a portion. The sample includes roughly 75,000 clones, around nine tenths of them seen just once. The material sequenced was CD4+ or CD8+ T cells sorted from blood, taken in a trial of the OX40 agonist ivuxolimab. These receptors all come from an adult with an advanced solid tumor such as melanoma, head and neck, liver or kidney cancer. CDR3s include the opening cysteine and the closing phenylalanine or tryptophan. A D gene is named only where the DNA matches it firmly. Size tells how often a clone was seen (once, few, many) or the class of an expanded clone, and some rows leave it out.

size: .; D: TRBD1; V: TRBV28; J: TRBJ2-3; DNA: TGTGCCAGCAGGGCAGGGGGCGCAGATACGCAGTATTTT; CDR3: CASRAGGADTQYF
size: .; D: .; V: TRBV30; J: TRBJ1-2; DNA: TGTGCCTGGAGTGTACCGGGAGCGGGTGGCTACACCTTC; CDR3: CAWSVPGAGGYTF
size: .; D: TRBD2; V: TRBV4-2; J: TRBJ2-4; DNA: TGTGCCAGCAGCCAGAGGACTAGTGGGGTTAACATTCAGTACTTC; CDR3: CASSQRTSGVNIQYF
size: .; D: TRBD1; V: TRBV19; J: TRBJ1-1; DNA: TGTGCCAGTAGTATAAGGGGGCCGAACACTGAAGCTTTCTTT; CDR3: CASSIRGPNTEAFF
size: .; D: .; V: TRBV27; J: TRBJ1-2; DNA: TGTGCCAGCAGTTTAAGGGGTTATAACTATGGCTACACCTTC; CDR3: CASSLRGYNYGYTF
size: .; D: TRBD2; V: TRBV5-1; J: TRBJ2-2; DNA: TGCGCCAGCAGCGAACTAGCGGCGAGGACCGGGGAGCTGTTTTTT; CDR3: CASSELAARTGELFF
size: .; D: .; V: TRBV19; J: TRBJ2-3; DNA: TGTGCCAGTAGTATAGATCTGCTCCGTGGCGGTACGCAGTATTTT; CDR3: CASSIDLLRGGTQYF
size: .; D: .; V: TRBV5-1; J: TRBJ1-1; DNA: TGCGCCAGCGCTGAAGTGGGGGCGGCTGAAGCTTTCTTT; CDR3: CASAEVGAAEAFF
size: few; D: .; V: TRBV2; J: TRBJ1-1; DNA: TGTGCCAGCCGACTTCTCTTGAACACTGAAGCTTTCTTT; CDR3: CASRLLLNTEAFF
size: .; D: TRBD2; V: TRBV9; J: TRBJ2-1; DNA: TGTGCCAGCAGCGTCCTCCCGACTAGCGGCCTTAATGAGCAGTTCTTC; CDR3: CASSVLPTSGLNEQFF
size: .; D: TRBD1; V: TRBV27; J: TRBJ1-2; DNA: TGTGCCAGTGGGTTACAGGGGTGGACGGATGGCTACACCTTC; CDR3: CASGLQGWTDGYTF
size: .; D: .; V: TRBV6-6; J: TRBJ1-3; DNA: TGTGCCAGCAGTTATCGACAGGACACCATATATTTT; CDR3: CASSYRQDTIYF
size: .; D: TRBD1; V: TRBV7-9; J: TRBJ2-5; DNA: TGTGCCAGCAGCTTACGACAGGGACAAGAGACCCAGTACTTC; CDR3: CASSLRQGQETQYF
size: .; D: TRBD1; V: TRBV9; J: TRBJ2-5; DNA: TGTGCCAGCAGCGACACAGGGGGTGGAGAGACCCAGTACTTC; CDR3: CASSDTGGGETQYF
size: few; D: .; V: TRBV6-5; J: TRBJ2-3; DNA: TGTGCCAGCATGAAAAGGGGCGCAGATACGCAGTATTTT; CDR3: CASMKRGADTQYF
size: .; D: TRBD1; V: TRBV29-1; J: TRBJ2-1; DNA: TGCAGCGTGAGGGACAGGAGCTCCTACAATGAGCAGTTCTTC; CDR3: CSVRDRSSYNEQFF
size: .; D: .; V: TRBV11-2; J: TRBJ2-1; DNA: TGTGCCAGCAGCCAGGAGTTCAATGAGCAGTTCTTC; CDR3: CASSQEFNEQFF
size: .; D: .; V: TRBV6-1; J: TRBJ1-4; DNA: TGTGCCAGCAGTGAAGGGGCAGGTTTGGAACCAAATGAAAAACTGTTTTTT; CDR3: CASSEGAGLEPNEKLFF
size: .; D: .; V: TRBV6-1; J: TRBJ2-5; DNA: TGTGCCAGCAGTGAAGTGGGTGAAGAGACCCAGTACTTC; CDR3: CASSEVGEETQYF
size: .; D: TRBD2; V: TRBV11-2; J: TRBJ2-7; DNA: TGTGCCAGCAGCGCCAGACCCGGGACTAGCGTTTCCTCCTACGAGCAGTACTTC; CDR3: CASSARPGTSVSSYEQYF
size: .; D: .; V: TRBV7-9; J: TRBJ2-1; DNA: TGTGCCATCGAGGTATATGAGCAGTTCTTC; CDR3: CAIEVYEQFF
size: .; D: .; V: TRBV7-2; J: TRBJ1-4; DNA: TGTGCCAGCAGCCTCCTTATCGGGTTTAATGAAAAACTGTTTTTT; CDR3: CASSLLIGFNEKLFF
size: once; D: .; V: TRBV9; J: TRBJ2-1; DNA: TGTGCCAGCAGCGTATTTTGGGGTAATGAGCAGTTCTTC; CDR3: CASSVFWGNEQFF
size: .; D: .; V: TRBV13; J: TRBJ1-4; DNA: TGTGCCAGCACCGTTGGCCAGGGGTGGGGTAATGAAAAACTGTTTTTT; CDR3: CASTVGQGWGNEKLFF
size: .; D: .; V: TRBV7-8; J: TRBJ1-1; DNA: TGTGCCAGCAGCCAAGGGGGCACTGAAGCTTTCTTT; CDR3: CASSQGGTEAFF
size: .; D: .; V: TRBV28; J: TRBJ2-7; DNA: TGTGCCAGCAGTTTGCGGGAAAGTCGCGAGCAGTACTTC; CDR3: CASSLRESREQYF
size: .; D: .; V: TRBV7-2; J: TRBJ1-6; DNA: TGTGCCAGCAGCTTGAGTAACGCGGCTTCACCCCTCCACTTT; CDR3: CASSLSNAASPLHF
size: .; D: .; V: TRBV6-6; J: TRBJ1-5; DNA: TGTGCCAGCAGAGGCAATCAGCCCCAGCATTTT; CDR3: CASRGNQPQHF